This entry lists 30 T cell receptor beta chains sequenced from one sample in a study of blood T cell repertoires in COVID-19. Assay used: immunoSEQ multiplex PCR; TCRdb lists only in-frame clones, some missing. The table has around 220,000 clones, approximately 79% seen once; the top ten hold approximately 5.4%. The sample consisted of peripheral blood. The receptors here all came from a human donor in a cohort sampled during active COVID-19.

This chain links TRBV18 with TRBJ2-5; D unresolved. Germline loops: CDR1 KGHSH, CDR2 LQKENI. V lost 2 bases, J lost 2 bases, and 6 bases lay in between. The CDR3 contains 13 residues. The CDR3 nucleotides are TGTGCCAGCTCACCATCCGAGCAAGAGACCCAGTACTTC. The encoded protein is CASSPSEQETQYF.

The gene calls are TRBV5-6 and TRBJ2-3, with D tentatively TRBD1 (5 bases). This CDR3 contains 15 residues. CDR1 SGHDT and CDR2 YYEEEE come from the germline V gene. The V end was cut by 0 bases, the J end by 3 bases, with 11 bases between. The CDR3 is CASSLEGLGTDTQYF. CDR3 nucleotides: TGTGCCAGCAGCTTGGAGGGGTTGGGGACAGATACGCAGTATTTT.

The chain employs TRBV4-3 and TRBJ2-1; weak D call: TRBD2 (6 bases). Trimming took off 0 bases at V and 2 bases at J, with 14 bases between the two ends. Per germline, CDR1 LGHNA and CDR2 YSLEER. This CDR3 comprises 17 residues. The CDR3 sequence: CASSQDLGGTTYNEQFF. In DNA form, the CDR3 reads TGCGCCAGCAGCCAAGATCTCGGGGGTACCACCTACAATGAGCAGTTCTTC.

The chain links TRBV7-3 to TRBJ2-7, with 7 bases aligning to TRBD2. The CDR3 is 15 amino acids. The junction had 11 bases not matched to a gene; V was cut back by 6 bases and J by 3 bases. Germline values: CDR1 SGHTA, CDR2 FQGTGA. The CDR3 DNA reads TGTGCCAGCAGTCCGAGCCTAGCGGATTACTACGAGCAGTACTTC. Translated: CASSPSLADYYEQYF.

This chain joins TRBV5-6 and TRBJ2-7; 10 nucleotides align to TRBD2. Germline CDR1 reads SGHDT; CDR2 reads YYEEEE. J gave up 6 bases and V 0 bases, and 6 bases lay outside the gene matches. The CDR3 is 15 amino acids. CDR3 in DNA: TGTGCCAGCAGCTTGGAAAGCGGGAGGGCCGGCGAGCAGTACTTC. Translating it yields CASSLESGRAGEQYF.

The V gene is TRBV7-9, the J gene TRBJ2-5, with D tentatively TRBD1 (5 bases). V lost 3 bases to trimming and J lost 0 bases, with 11 bases between them. This CDR3 contains 15 residues. Germline assignment: CDR1 SEHNR and CDR2 FQNEAQ (reference sequence). In nucleotides, the CDR3 is TGTGCCAGCAGCTTTGTAGGGGCCGACCAAGAGACCCAGTACTTC. Protein sequence: CASSFVGADQETQYF.

The chain uses TRBV19 and TRBJ2-1, with 9 bases lining up with TRBD2. The CDR3 extends over 18 amino acids. The germline V gene encodes CDR1 LNHDA and CDR2 SQIVND (reference sequence). The V and J ends lost 4 bases and 0 bases, in that order; junction bases with no gene match: 10. The CDR3 region is CASSRLADFPPSYNEQFF. DNA for the CDR3: TGTGCCAGTAGTAGACTAGCGGACTTCCCTCCCTCCTACAATGAGCAGTTCTTC. The full variable domain, completed using reference TRBV19 and TRBJ2-1, is DGGITQSPKYLFRKEGQNVTLSCEQNLNHDAMYWYRQDPGQGLRLIYYSQIVNDFQKGDIAEGYSVSREKKESFPLTVTSAQKNPTAFYLCASSRLADFPPSYNEQFFGPGTRLTVL.

CDR3 in DNA: TGTGCCAGCAGCTCGACAGGGGGCGAAGATACGCAGTATTTT. Protein sequence: CASSSTGGEDTQYF. The genes are TRBV7-3 and TRBJ2-3, with 10 bases lining up with TRBD1. V gave up 4 bases and J gave up 5 bases; unmatched junction bases: 3. CDR1 SGHTA and CDR2 FQGTGA come from the germline V gene. The CDR3 consists of 14 residues.

In this sample, this clone turned up once. V is TRBV5-1 and J is TRBJ1-4; D is uncertain. CDR1 and CDR2 from the germline V gene are SGHRS and YFSETQ. The CDR3 is made up of 16 amino acids. Trimming stripped 4 bases from V and 0 bases from J, with 13 bases between. For the CDR3, the DNA is TGCGCCAGCAGCCGAGCCCCCGGTGCAACTAATGAAAAACTGTTTTTT. The encoded protein is CASSRAPGATNEKLFF. Variable domain in full (rest from reference TRBV5-1 and TRBJ1-4): KAGVTQTPRYLIKTRGQQVTLSCSPISGHRSVSWYQQTPGQGLQFLFEYFSETQRNKGNFPGRFSGRQFSNSRSEMNVSTLELGDSALYLCASSRAPGATNEKLFFGSGTQLSVL.

CDR3 protein: CASSLGSSSYNEQFF. The CDR3, as DNA: TGTGCCAGCAGCTTGGGATCTAGCAGCTACAATGAGCAGTTCTTC. The chain is built from TRBV5-4 and TRBJ2-1; a weak D match, TRBD2 (5 bases). V lost 0 bases, J lost 3 bases, and 10 bases lay in between. Germline V gene lookup returns CDR1 SGHNT and CDR2 YYREEE (reference sequence). The CDR3 length is 15 residues.

The chain is built from TRBV4-3 and TRBJ1-1; a possible D gene is TRBD1 (5 bases). The germline gives CDR1 LGHNA, CDR2 YSLEER. This CDR3 is built from 13 residues. V dropped 0 bases and J dropped 10 bases, with 12 bases sitting between them. In DNA, the CDR3 is TGCGCCAGCAGCCAAGATCGGGCCGGGGGAGCTTTCTTT. Protein product: CASSQDRAGGAFF.

The chain uses TRBV9 and TRBJ2-5; a weak D match, TRBD2 (5 bases). This CDR3 comprises 14 residues. The V end lost 4 bases, the J end lost 5 bases, and 15 bases lay between the germline ends. Germline V gene data show CDR1 as SGDLS and CDR2 as YYNGEE. The CDR3 coding sequence is TGTGCCAGCAGCCCTAGCCCAGATGTGGAGACCCAGTACTTC. This translates into CASSPSPDVETQYF.

The chain employs TRBV19 and TRBJ2-1; 11 bases fit TRBD2. With 3 bases clipped from V and 4 bases from J, the junction kept 8 bases outside the gene matches. The CDR3 sequence is 17 residues long. Germline assignment: CDR1 LNHDA and CDR2 SQIVND (reference sequence). Here the CDR3 DNA reads TGTGCCAGTAGTATTAGGGTCCTAGCGGGAGGATACAATGAGCAGTTCTTC. Translated: CASSIRVLAGGYNEQFF.

This clone has a single count. The V gene is TRBV6-5, the J gene TRBJ2-7; D unresolved. From germline, CDR1 is MNHEY and CDR2 SVGAGI. Trimming removed 10 bases from V and 1 base from J, with 11 bases in between. The CDR3 contains 12 residues. DNA for the CDR3: TGTGCCACCGATCCCAGTTCCTACGAGCAGTACTTC. Its protein product is CATDPSSYEQYF.

V usage is TRBV6-6 and J usage is TRBJ1-6; 8 bases are shared with TRBD1. The CDR3 covers 14 residues. The germline gives CDR1 MNHNY, CDR2 SVGAGI (reference sequence). Trimming took 5 bases from V and 9 from J; bases not matched to a gene: 6. CDR3 nucleotides: TGTGCCAGCAGTACTGACAGGGGAGGTTCACCCCTCCACTTT. It yields the protein CASSTDRGGSPLHF.

The chain is built from TRBV6-2 or TRBV6-3 and TRBJ2-5, with 7 bases identical to TRBD2. The V gene end was trimmed by 2 bases and the J gene end by 1 base; junction bases not matched to a gene: 4. This CDR3 is 15 amino acids long. Germline V gene sequence: CDR1 MNHEY, CDR2 SVGEGT. CDR3 in DNA: TGTGCCAGCAGTTACACACTAGCGCCCCAAGAGACCCAGTACTTC. It translates to CASSYTLAPQETQYF.

This rearrangement joins TRBV4-3 to TRBJ1-2, with a tentative D call TRBD1 (5 bases). The V gene lost 1 base and the J gene lost 0 bases, with 12 bases spanning the gap. The CDR3 has 16 residues. Germline assignment: CDR1 LGHNA and CDR2 YSLEER. CDR3 bases: TGCGCCAGCAGCCAAGTAGGAGGGGCGACTAACTATGGCTACACCTTC. Protein sequence: CASSQVGGATNYGYTF.

The chain employs TRBV6-5 and TRBJ2-7; D perhaps matches TRBD1 (5 bases). Trimming pared 7 bases from V and 4 bases from J, leaving 14 bases between. Per germline, CDR1 MNHEY and CDR2 SVGAGI. The length of the CDR3 is 13 residues. CDR3 sequence (DNA): TGTGCCAGCATGGGGCGGACGACATACGAGCAGTACTTC. Translating gives CASMGRTTYEQYF.

The J gene is TRBJ1-1, the V gene TRBV7-2; 10 nucleotides line up with TRBD1. J gave up 4 bases and V 5 bases, and 10 bases lay outside the gene matches. Germline V gives CDR1 SGHTA, CDR2 FQGNSA. This CDR3 contains 16 residues. The CDR3 spells CASSPGQGLWGTEAFF. In nucleotides, the CDR3 is TGTGCCAGCAGCCCGGGACAGGGGCTCTGGGGCACTGAAGCTTTCTTT. Supplemented by reference TRBV7-2 and TRBJ1-1, the full variable domain reads GAGVSQSPSNKVTEKGKDVELRCDPISGHTALYWYRQSLGQGLEFLIYFQGNSAPDKSGLPSDRFSAERTGGSVSTLTIQRTQQEDSAVYLCASSPGQGLWGTEAFFGQGTRLTVV.

The rearrangement links TRBV28 to TRBJ1-1; D uncertain. The germline V gene encodes CDR1 MDHEN and CDR2 SYDVKM. Trimming stripped 6 bases from V and 10 bases from J, with 12 bases between. The CDR3 consists of 11 residues. The CDR3 region has the DNA TGTGCCAGCAGAGATGGTGTAGTAGCTTTCTTT. Amino acid sequence: CASRDGVVAFF.

This clone was picked up a small number of times. V and J are TRBV7-9 and TRBJ2-7; 7 bases map to TRBD1. The germline V gene encodes CDR1 SEHNR and CDR2 FQNEAQ (reference sequence). The CDR3 spans 13 residues. V lost 2 bases to trimming and J lost 7 bases; unmatched junction nucleotides: 5. The CDR3 loop is CASSLTGVREQYF. The CDR3 DNA reads as TGTGCCAGCAGCTTAACAGGGGTTAGGGAGCAGTACTTC.

The chain is built from TRBV7-2 and TRBJ2-1; 8 positions agree with TRBD2. Germline CDR1 reads SGHTA; CDR2 reads FQGNSA. The CDR3 is 14 amino acids. Losses at the gene ends were 5 bases for V and 3 bases for J; bases not matched to a gene: 3. CDR3 in DNA: TGTGCCAGCAGCCCTAGCGGGCGCTACAATGAGCAGTTCTTC. Its protein is CASSPSGRYNEQFF.

The rearrangement uses TRBV28 and TRBJ2-7; 9 bases align to TRBD1. This CDR3 is built from 18 residues. Trimming removed 3 bases from V and 3 bases from J; junction bases left unmatched: 15. The V gene's germline CDR1 is MDHEN and CDR2 SYDVKM. The CDR3 DNA follows: TGTGCCAGCAGTTTCGGGACAGGGATGTCCATCGGGAGCTACGAGCAGTACTTC. Its translation is CASSFGTGMSIGSYEQYF.

J is TRBJ2-5 and V is TRBV5-1; 11 bases are shared with TRBD1. CDR3 length equals 16 residues. Trimming at V came to 4 bases and at J to 4 bases, leaving 9 bases not matched to a gene. The V gene's germline CDR1 is SGHRS and CDR2 YFSETQ. The CDR3 spells CASSPGQGVVGETQYF. DNA of the CDR3: TGCGCCAGCAGCCCGGGACAGGGGGTCGTAGGAGAGACCCAGTACTTC.

A few counts support this clone. The chain has TRBV20-1 and TRBJ2-7; 10 bases are shared with TRBD2. Trimming cost V 3 bases and J 1 base; bases outside gene matches: 9. Germline CDR1 reads DFQATT; CDR2 reads SNEGSKA (reference sequence). CDR3 length: 16 residues. The DNA of the CDR3 is TGCAGTGCTAGTTCCGAAAGCGGGAGGGGGTCCTACGAGCAGTACTTC. Translated, it gives CSASSESGRGSYEQYF.

V and J are TRBV7-8 and TRBJ2-7; 8 nucleotides agree with TRBD2. V shed 4 bases, J shed 1 base, and the junction held 6 bases outside the gene matches. The CDR3 sequence is 15 residues long. Germline CDR1 SGHVS, CDR2 FQNEAQ. CDR3 protein: CASSSGLAQSYEQYF. As DNA, the CDR3 is TGTGCCAGCAGCTCAGGACTAGCCCAGTCCTACGAGCAGTACTTC.

The chain combines TRBV7-3 with TRBJ2-7; TRBD2 is a possible D gene (5 bases). Trimming removed 5 bases from V and 2 bases from J, with 16 bases in between. Germline V gene sequence: CDR1 SGHTA, CDR2 FQGTGA. The CDR3 is made up of 15 amino acids. As DNA, the CDR3 is TGTGCCAGCAGCGAAAGCGGACTCGACACCTACGAGCAGTACTTC. Translated: CASSESGLDTYEQYF.

The J gene is TRBJ2-5, the V gene TRBV9, with 7 bases identical to TRBD2. Germline lookup yields CDR1 SGDLS and CDR2 YYNGEE. The CDR3 sequence is 14 residues long. V shed 2 bases and J 3 bases; nucleotides not matched to a gene: 4. CDR3 sequence: CASSVGGLKETQYF. As DNA, the CDR3 is TGTGCCAGCAGCGTGGGGGGGTTGAAAGAGACCCAGTACTTC.

The chain links TRBV24-1 to TRBJ2-7; 9 bases map to TRBD1. The length of the CDR3 is 15 residues. CDR1 is KGHDR, CDR2 SFDVKD, per germline. Trimming cost V 7 bases and J 2 bases; bases outside gene matches: 8. CDR3 DNA sequence: TGTGCCACCAGCCCCGCGGGACAGGGCGCCTACGAGCAGTACTTC. Translated, it gives CATSPAGQGAYEQYF.

This clone has at least ten counts. Other DNA sequences in the same sample also yield this CDR3. This chain links TRBV24-1 with TRBJ2-1; D ambiguous. This CDR3 has 12 amino acids. Germline V gives CDR1 KGHDR, CDR2 SFDVKD. Between the trimmed V and J ends, which lost 2 bases and 5 bases, there was a span of 3 bases. The CDR3 region has the DNA TGTGCCACCAGTGATTCTGACAATGAGCAGTTCTTC. It encodes CATSDSDNEQFF.